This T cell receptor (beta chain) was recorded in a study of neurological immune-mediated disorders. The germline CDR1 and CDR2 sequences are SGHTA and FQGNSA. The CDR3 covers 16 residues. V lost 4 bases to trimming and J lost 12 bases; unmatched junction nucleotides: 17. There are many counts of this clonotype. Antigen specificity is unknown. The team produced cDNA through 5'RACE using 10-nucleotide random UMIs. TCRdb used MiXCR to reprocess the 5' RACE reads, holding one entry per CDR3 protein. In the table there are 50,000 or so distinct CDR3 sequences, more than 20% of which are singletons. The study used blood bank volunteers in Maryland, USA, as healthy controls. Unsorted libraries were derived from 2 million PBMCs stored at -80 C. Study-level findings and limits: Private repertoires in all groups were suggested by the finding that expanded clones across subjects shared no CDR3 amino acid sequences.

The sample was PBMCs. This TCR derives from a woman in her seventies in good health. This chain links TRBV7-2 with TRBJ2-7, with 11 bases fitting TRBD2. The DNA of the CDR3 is TGTGCCAGCAGCTCTCTCCCGGGACTAGCGGACCCTCATGGGTACTTC. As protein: CASSSLPGLADPHGYF.